A selection of T cell receptor beta chains follows, all from one sample in a study of cytomegalovirus exposure and HLA in healthy donors. Method: immunoSEQ multiplex PCR; TCRdb's copy keeps in-frame clones and lacks some. Altogether 130,000 to 150,000 clones are present, approximately 93% being singletons, with the ten largest covering approximately 0.7%. The sample was PBMCs. These receptors all stem from a man younger than 35 in good health and CMV-seronegative. Each CDR3 is given with its conserved first and last residue. The order of the fields is V gene, D gene, clone size, J gene, CDR3 DNA, CDR3 protein. The D gene is left open where the match is weak. Size is omitted from some rows. Given values are once, few, many or a class for expanded clones.

V gene: TRBV2
D gene: TRBD2
clone size: .
J gene: TRBJ2-7
CDR3 DNA: TGTGCCAGCAGTGAAGCACTAGCGGGCTCCTACGAGCAGTACTTC
CDR3 protein: CASSEALAGSYEQYF

V gene: TRBV27
D gene: .
clone size: .
J gene: TRBJ1-6
CDR3 DNA: TGTGCCAGTAACACAGGGAGCTCCTATAATTCACCCCTCCACTTT
CDR3 protein: CASNTGSSYNSPLHF

V gene: TRBV19
D gene: TRBD1
clone size: .
J gene: TRBJ1-5
CDR3 DNA: TGTGCCAGTACCGTCGACAGGGGGCATCGGCCCCAGCATTTT
CDR3 protein: CASTVDRGHRPQHF

V gene: TRBV29-1
D gene: .
clone size: once
J gene: TRBJ1-2
CDR3 DNA: TGCAGCACCACCCCCTCATCAACTACGGGAAATTATGGCTACACCTTC
CDR3 protein: CSTTPSSTTGNYGYTF

V gene: TRBV7-2
D gene: .
clone size: once
J gene: TRBJ2-1
CDR3 DNA: TGTGCCAGCAGCCCAGAGGTTATCTATGAGCAGTTCTTC
CDR3 protein: CASSPEVIYEQFF

V gene: TRBV5-5
D gene: .
clone size: .
J gene: TRBJ2-7
CDR3 DNA: TGTGCCAGCAGCTTGGACAGGGTCCTGAACGAGCAGTACTTC
CDR3 protein: CASSLDRVLNEQYF

V gene: TRBV18
D gene: .
clone size: .
J gene: TRBJ1-5
CDR3 DNA: TGTGCCAGCTCCCCCACCAAAGCGACAGGCCCGGGACAGCCCCAGCATTTT
CDR3 protein: CASSPTKATGPGQPQHF

V gene: TRBV7-2
D gene: .
clone size: .
J gene: TRBJ1-3
CDR3 DNA: TGTGCCAGCAGCTTTTATATGGGGGGTGCAGGAAACACCATATATTTT
CDR3 protein: CASSFYMGGAGNTIYF

V gene: TRBV9
D gene: .
clone size: once
J gene: TRBJ2-3
CDR3 DNA: TGTGCCAGCAGCGTAGTAGGGGTGGGCACAGATACGCAGTATTTT
CDR3 protein: CASSVVGVGTDTQYF

V gene: TRBV6-5
D gene: TRBD2
clone size: .
J gene: TRBJ2-5
CDR3 DNA: TGTGCCAGCAGTTACTCCCTAGCGGGGGGGCAAGAGACCCAGTACTTC
CDR3 protein: CASSYSLAGGQETQYF

V gene: TRBV18
D gene: TRBD1
clone size: .
J gene: TRBJ1-2
CDR3 DNA: TGTGCCAGCTCCCCGGACAGGGACTATGGCTACACCTTC
CDR3 protein: CASSPDRDYGYTF

V gene: TRBV25-1
D gene: TRBD2
clone size: medium-sized
J gene: TRBJ2-2
CDR3 DNA: TGTGCCAGCAGTGATAGCGGGAGAGACACCGGGGAGCTGTTTTTT
CDR3 protein: CASSDSGRDTGELFF

V gene: TRBV5-1
D gene: .
clone size: .
J gene: TRBJ2-1
CDR3 DNA: TGCGCCAGCAGCCCGATTTATGGGGGGGCTGAGCAGTTCTTC
CDR3 protein: CASSPIYGGAEQFF

V gene: TRBV27
D gene: .
clone size: .
J gene: TRBJ2-3
CDR3 DNA: TGTGCCAGCAGTTCTCGGGTGCTCACAGATACGCAGTATTTT
CDR3 protein: CASSSRVLTDTQYF

V gene: TRBV9
D gene: TRBD2
clone size: .
J gene: TRBJ2-2
CDR3 DNA: TGTGCCAGCAGCGTAGGGACTAGCGGAAACACCGGGGAGCTGTTTTTT
CDR3 protein: CASSVGTSGNTGELFF

V gene: TRBV6-5
D gene: .
clone size: .
J gene: TRBJ1-2
CDR3 DNA: TGTGCCAGCAGTTACTCGACAGTGCCTAACTATGGCTACACCTTC
CDR3 protein: CASSYSTVPNYGYTF

V gene: TRBV9
D gene: TRBD2
clone size: .
J gene: TRBJ2-3
CDR3 DNA: TGTGCCAGCAGCGTAGCGGCTAGCGGAGGCACAGATACGCAGTATTTT
CDR3 protein: CASSVAASGGTDTQYF

V gene: TRBV18
D gene: .
clone size: .
J gene: TRBJ1-4
CDR3 DNA: TGTGCCAGCTCACCTTTAACCTCTAGGGAAAAACTGTTTTTT
CDR3 protein: CASSPLTSREKLFF

V gene: TRBV7-9
D gene: .
clone size: .
J gene: TRBJ2-5
CDR3 DNA: TGTGCCAGCAGCTTGGTAGCTAGCCAAAAAGAGACCCAGTACTTC
CDR3 protein: CASSLVASQKETQYF

V gene: TRBV2
D gene: .
clone size: .
J gene: TRBJ2-3
CDR3 DNA: TGTGCCAGCGGGTCAGTAGCGGCAACAGATACGCAGTATTTT
CDR3 protein: CASGSVAATDTQYF

V gene: TRBV14
D gene: .
clone size: .
J gene: TRBJ2-3
CDR3 DNA: TGTGCCAGCAGCCAAAGCACGGGAAGCACAGATACGCAGTATTTT
CDR3 protein: CASSQSTGSTDTQYF

V gene: TRBV7-9
D gene: TRBD2
clone size: .
J gene: TRBJ2-3
CDR3 DNA: TGTGCCAGCAGCTTTGGGCTAGCGGGGGTAGATACGCAGTATTTT
CDR3 protein: CASSFGLAGVDTQYF

V gene: TRBV5-1
D gene: TRBD1
clone size: .
J gene: TRBJ1-2
CDR3 DNA: TGCGCCAGCAGCTGGGGACAGGGTAAATCGAATGGCTACACCTTC
CDR3 protein: CASSWGQGKSNGYTF

V gene: TRBV2
D gene: TRBD1
clone size: few
J gene: TRBJ1-2
CDR3 DNA: TGTGCCAGCAGATCGACAGGGGACGTGGACTATGGCTACACCTTC
CDR3 protein: CASRSTGDVDYGYTF

V gene: TRBV18
D gene: TRBD1
clone size: .
J gene: TRBJ1-2
CDR3 DNA: TGTGCCAGCTCACCACGCCGAGGGGACAGAGATAACTATGGCTACACCTTC
CDR3 protein: CASSPRRGDRDNYGYTF

V gene: TRBV9
D gene: TRBD1
clone size: .
J gene: TRBJ1-2
CDR3 DNA: TGTGCCAGCAGCGCCGCCGGGACAGGGGGCCGTGGCTACACCTTC
CDR3 protein: CASSAAGTGGRGYTF

V gene: TRBV18
D gene: .
clone size: .
J gene: TRBJ2-2
CDR3 DNA: TGTGCCAGCTCACCAGAGTACACGGTATGGGAGCCCGGGGAGCTGTTTTTT
CDR3 protein: CASSPEYTVWEPGELFF

V gene: TRBV6-5
D gene: .
clone size: .
J gene: TRBJ1-2
CDR3 DNA: TGTGCCAGCAGTTACTCCAGGGAGGGACGGGATGGCTACACCTTC
CDR3 protein: CASSYSREGRDGYTF

V gene: TRBV27
D gene: TRBD1
clone size: .
J gene: TRBJ2-1
CDR3 DNA: TGTGCCAGCAGTTTATCGGGACAGGGATACAATGAGCAGTTCTTC
CDR3 protein: CASSLSGQGYNEQFF

V gene: TRBV11-2
D gene: .
clone size: .
J gene: TRBJ1-1
CDR3 DNA: TGTGCCAGCAGCTGGGGGGGCATGAACACTGAAGCTTTCTTT
CDR3 protein: CASSWGGMNTEAFF

V gene: TRBV9
D gene: TRBD2
clone size: .
J gene: TRBJ2-1
CDR3 DNA: TGTGCCAGCAGCGTTAGCGGGAGAGGTGAGCAGTTCTTC
CDR3 protein: CASSVSGRGEQFF

V gene: TRBV5-1
D gene: TRBD2
clone size: .
J gene: TRBJ2-1
CDR3 DNA: TGCGCCAGCAGCCCCTCTAGCGGGAGGGCCCTCAATGAGCAGTTCTTC
CDR3 protein: CASSPSSGRALNEQFF

V gene: TRBV5-5
D gene: .
clone size: .
J gene: TRBJ1-2
CDR3 DNA: TGTGCCAGCAGCCCTGGCGTGGGGCTCCCTAAGGATGGCTACACCTTC
CDR3 protein: CASSPGVGLPKDGYTF

V gene: TRBV11-2
D gene: TRBD1
clone size: .
J gene: TRBJ1-4
CDR3 DNA: TGTGCCAGCAGCCTGGGACAGGGGAATGAAAAACTGTTTTTT
CDR3 protein: CASSLGQGNEKLFF

V gene: TRBV7-9
D gene: TRBD2
clone size: .
J gene: TRBJ2-2
CDR3 DNA: TGTGCCAGCAGCCTAATCCGCGGCGGGAGGAACACCGGGGAGCTGTTTTTT
CDR3 protein: CASSLIRGGRNTGELFF

V gene: TRBV4-2
D gene: .
clone size: .
J gene: TRBJ1-4
CDR3 DNA: TGTGCCAGCAGCCACGCGAGGGGGGGACTATCTAATGAAAAACTGTTTTTT
CDR3 protein: CASSHARGGLSNEKLFF

V gene: TRBV10-3
D gene: .
clone size: .
J gene: TRBJ2-2
CDR3 DNA: TGTGCCATCAGTCCTTTTCCCAACACCGGGGAGCTGTTTTTT
CDR3 protein: CAISPFPNTGELFF

V gene: TRBV7-9
D gene: .
clone size: .
J gene: TRBJ1-4
CDR3 DNA: TGTGCCAGCAGCTTAGATACAGGGAGTAATGAAAAACTGTTTTTT
CDR3 protein: CASSLDTGSNEKLFF

V gene: TRBV18
D gene: TRBD1
clone size: .
J gene: TRBJ2-1
CDR3 DNA: TGTGCCAGCTCACCTGACAGGGGGCTTAAGTATGAGCAGTTCTTC
CDR3 protein: CASSPDRGLKYEQFF

V gene: TRBV19
D gene: .
clone size: .
J gene: TRBJ2-1
CDR3 DNA: TGTGCCAGTAGTATTCTGGAGACCTACAATGAGCAGTTCTTC
CDR3 protein: CASSILETYNEQFF

V gene: TRBV13
D gene: TRBD1
clone size: .
J gene: TRBJ2-5
CDR3 DNA: TGTGCCAGCAGCTCCCCTGACAGGGGGGAGACCCAGTACTTC
CDR3 protein: CASSSPDRGETQYF

V gene: TRBV5-1
D gene: TRBD2
clone size: .
J gene: TRBJ2-2
CDR3 DNA: TGCGCCAGCAGCTCCGATATTTGGTCTAGCGGGGGGGCAGCCGGGGAGCTGTTTTTT
CDR3 protein: CASSSDIWSSGGAAGELFF

V gene: TRBV6-5
D gene: TRBD2
clone size: .
J gene: TRBJ2-7
CDR3 DNA: TGTGCCAGCAGCTTAACTAGCGGGGGTCCCTACGAGCAGTACTTC
CDR3 protein: CASSLTSGGPYEQYF

V gene: TRBV15
D gene: .
clone size: .
J gene: TRBJ2-2
CDR3 DNA: TGTGCCACCAGCAGAGTAGGACAGCTTAACACCGGGGAGCTGTTTTTT
CDR3 protein: CATSRVGQLNTGELFF

V gene: TRBV13
D gene: TRBD1
clone size: once
J gene: TRBJ2-1
CDR3 DNA: TGTGCCAGCAGCTCCGGACAGGCAAGGGATGAGCAGTTCTTC
CDR3 protein: CASSSGQARDEQFF

V gene: TRBV7-6
D gene: TRBD2
clone size: once
J gene: TRBJ2-1
CDR3 DNA: TGTGCCAGCAGCTTACCAGCGGGAGAATCAGGGGTCCATGAGCAGTTCTTC
CDR3 protein: CASSLPAGESGVHEQFF

V gene: TRBV9
D gene: .
clone size: .
J gene: TRBJ1-1
CDR3 DNA: TGTGCCAGCAGCGTAGGGGGTGCGGGCACTGAAGCTTTCTTT
CDR3 protein: CASSVGGAGTEAFF

V gene: TRBV27
D gene: TRBD2
clone size: .
J gene: TRBJ2-2
CDR3 DNA: TGTGCCAGCACTCCAGCGTGGGCGGGAGAGACCGGGGAGCTGTTTTTT
CDR3 protein: CASTPAWAGETGELFF

V gene: TRBV10-3
D gene: TRBD2
clone size: .
J gene: TRBJ2-3
CDR3 DNA: TGTGCCATCAGTGACCCCGGGACTAGCGGGGTCTCGGATACGCAGTATTTT
CDR3 protein: CAISDPGTSGVSDTQYF

V gene: TRBV19
D gene: TRBD1
clone size: .
J gene: TRBJ1-5
CDR3 DNA: TGTGCCAGTAGTAGGGGGATACAGGGGAATCAGCCCCAGCATTTT
CDR3 protein: CASSRGIQGNQPQHF

V gene: TRBV18
D gene: .
clone size: .
J gene: TRBJ2-7
CDR3 DNA: TGTGCCAGCTCAGCAGACCTGACACCATCCTACGAGCAGTACTTC
CDR3 protein: CASSADLTPSYEQYF

V gene: TRBV5-1
D gene: .
clone size: .
J gene: TRBJ1-3
CDR3 DNA: TGCGCCAGCAGCGTCACAGGCTCTGGAAACACCATATATTTT
CDR3 protein: CASSVTGSGNTIYF

V gene: TRBV21-1
D gene: .
clone size: .
J gene: TRBJ2-5
CDR3 DNA: TGTGCCAGCATGGCTAGCGGGAACCAACAAGAGACCCAGTACTTC
CDR3 protein: CASMASGNQQETQYF

V gene: TRBV9
D gene: .
clone size: .
J gene: TRBJ1-2
CDR3 DNA: TGTGCCAGCAGCGTAGCGCAGGGGCAAGGTGGCTACACCTTC
CDR3 protein: CASSVAQGQGGYTF

V gene: TRBV9
D gene: TRBD2
clone size: .
J gene: TRBJ2-1
CDR3 DNA: TGTGCCAGCAGCGTAAAGCGGGAGCTGAATGAGCAGTTCTTC
CDR3 protein: CASSVKRELNEQFF

V gene: TRBV28
D gene: .
clone size: .
J gene: TRBJ1-1
CDR3 DNA: TGTGCCAGCAGTCTATACACGAACACTGAAGCTTTCTTT
CDR3 protein: CASSLYTNTEAFF

V gene: TRBV9
D gene: .
clone size: .
J gene: TRBJ1-2
CDR3 DNA: TGTGCCAGCAGCACCCCCCGCAGGGTAGTGGGGGGCTACACCTTC
CDR3 protein: CASSTPRRVVGGYTF

V gene: TRBV7-2
D gene: TRBD1
clone size: .
J gene: TRBJ1-3
CDR3 DNA: TGTGCCAGCAGCTTAGCGGGACAGGGAAATCGGGACACCATATATTTT
CDR3 protein: CASSLAGQGNRDTIYF

V gene: TRBV9
D gene: TRBD1
clone size: .
J gene: TRBJ1-2
CDR3 DNA: TGTGCCAGCAGCCACAGGACAGGGGTCTATGGCTACACCTTC
CDR3 protein: CASSHRTGVYGYTF

V gene: TRBV9
D gene: TRBD2
clone size: .
J gene: TRBJ2-3
CDR3 DNA: TGTGCCAGCAGCGCGACTAGCGGGGTCCAAGGTACGCAGTATTTT
CDR3 protein: CASSATSGVQGTQYF